The T cell receptor (beta chain) described here comes from a study of a mutant IDH1 vaccine in newly diagnosed glioma (dated by TCRdb to about 2021). Regarding the research as a whole: Patients were given eight vaccinations, in weeks 1, 3, 5, 7, 11, 15, 19 and 23, which matched visits V03 through V10. Peripheral blood samples were drawn at six visits, namely V03 (baseline), V05, V07, V10, V12 and V13. For exploratory analyses, longitudinal TCRB deep sequencing was carried out in about two dozen treated patients wherever samples were available. In the chemotherapy-containing groups, vaccination started alongside temozolomide cycles, whereas in patients who had radiotherapy alone it started 4-6 weeks after radiotherapy. Before enrollment, most patients had been given radiochemotherapy with temozolomide as standard therapy, while the rest had received either radiotherapy alone or temozolomide alone. The approximately 33 treated patients were roughly 60% male and around 40% female, with a mean age of around 40 years.

Deletion took 5 bases off V and 4 bases off J, with a span of 18 bases between the germline ends. Including cysteine and phenylalanine, the CDR3 has 15 amino acids. The read is trimmed to its CDR3 DNA, 45 bases read in frame from base 1. The germline V gene gives CDR1 as SQVTM and CDR2 as ANQGSEA. On the study overall, not on this receptor specifically: Immune responses induced by the vaccine were seen in more than 85% of patients across multiple MHC alleles. Selection of PBMC samples for TCRB deep sequencing was based on availability. The authors stated that sample limitations prevented analyses of patient blood samples from being reproduced. No apparent relationship was observed between pseudoprogression and alterations in the top peripheral T cell clonotypes detected by TCRB sequencing.

The library was generated by the immunoSEQ multiplex PCR assay. Rearranged TCR beta chain sequences were amplified using the hsTCRB Kit according to the manufacturer's protocol. TCRB libraries were sequenced on an Illumina MiSeq. For the original study's pipeline: The proprietary platform of the kit vendor was used for demultiplexing, trimming and gene mapping. TCRdb provides this immuneACCESS table in a form limited to in-frame rearrangements. Some clones are lacking; in checked studies, under half of them reflect an unresolved V gene, and why the rest are absent is not known. V, J and clone size derive from that table, while D and trimming were established from the DNA sequence. This sample is represented by over 95,000 clones; roughly nine tenths of them were singletons. The ten largest clones add up to 0.6% to 0.7% of the sample. Notes on this clone: This clone's antigen is unknown. No base quality values were provided; no much bigger clone lies one nucleotide off.

The sample's time point label, in plain terms: week 11, during vaccination. Each vaccine dose, consisting of 300 ug of a 20-mer mutant IDH1 peptide in Montanide, was administered subcutaneously with topical imiquimod. Donors had newly diagnosed WHO grade 3 or 4 IDH1-mutant astrocytomas with loss of nuclear ATRX. The samples were drawn from NOA16, a multicentre, single-arm, open-label phase I trial in Germany that tested a mutant IDH1 peptide vaccine in humans for the first time. The DNeasy Blood and Tissue Kit was used to extract genomic DNA from EDTA blood for TCRB sequencing. The receptor was derived from a woman between 45 and 65 years old with glioma. Sample: PBMCs, taken from a glioma patient whose treatment included an IDH1 peptide vaccine. The rearranged chain carries TRBV29-1 and TRBJ2-1; TRBD2 could be the D gene, as 6 bases match. The CDR3 protein: CSVTSYERAYNEQFF. The bases are TGCAGCGTTACTAGCTACGAGCGGGCTTACAATGAGCAGTTCTTC.